One sample yielded the 28 T cell receptor beta chains listed below, sequenced in a study of post-analysis software for immune sequencing data. cDNA libraries of TCR beta carried unique molecular identifiers. One entry per CDR3 protein, called by TCRdb with MiXCR from the PCR reads. The sample yields 150,000 to 200,000 distinct CDR3 sequences, about 34% seen once. Sequenced here: blood, sampled after autologous hematopoietic stem cell transplantation. Receptors originate from a girl between 10 and 17 years old with multiple sclerosis.

A few counts support this clonotype. The chain is built from TRBV5-5 and TRBJ2-7; D is possibly TRBD1 or TRBD2 (5 bases each). Germline CDR1 is SGHKS and CDR2 is YYEKEE (reference sequence). V was trimmed by 5 bases and J by 2 bases, leaving 20 bases between them. The CDR3 consists of 16 residues. CDR3: CASRFTPVGDTYEQYF. For the CDR3, the DNA is TGTGCCAGCAGGTTTACGCCCGTGGGGGATACCTACGAGCAGTACTTC.

About this clonotype itself: The junction departs from germline at one end; a sequencing error may be responsible. The chain employs TRBV24-1 and TRBJ2-1; D call uncertain. This CDR3 spans 11 amino acids. Germline lookup yields CDR1 KGHDR and CDR2 SFDVKD. The CDR3 region has the DNA TGTGCCACCGGTGACCACAATGAGCAGTTCTTC. It codes for CATGDHNEQFF.

This clonotype has only a few counts. The V call is TRBV20-1, the J call TRBJ2-1; 16 nucleotides match TRBD2. The germline V gene encodes CDR1 DFQATT and CDR2 SNEGSKA (reference sequence). With 6 bases clipped from V and 7 bases from J, the junction kept 6 bases outside the gene matches. The CDR3 totals 15 residues. The DNA of the CDR3 is TGCAGTGCCCTCGGGGGACTAGCGGGGGGGAATGAGCAGTTCTTC. As protein: CSALGGLAGGNEQFF.

This chain connects TRBV10-3 to TRBJ2-5, with 10 nucleotides matching TRBD2. The end of the DNA is better explained by TRBJ2-7, so the J call may be wrong. Germline CDR1 and CDR2: ENHRY and SYGVKD. CDR3 size: 14 residues. In nucleotides, the CDR3 is TGTGCCATCAGTGTTCAGCGGGAGGGCCACGAGCAGTACTTC. It codes for CAISVQREGHEQYF.

This clonotype was found many times. The V gene is TRBV6-5, the J gene TRBJ2-6, with TRBD1 identical over 7 bases. The CDR3 totals 16 residues. CDR1 and CDR2 from the germline V gene are MNHEY and SVGAGI. Trimming cost V 2 bases and J 3 bases; bases outside gene matches: 4. This CDR3 reads CASSYVGGGGANVLTF. The DNA for the CDR3 is TGTGCCAGCAGTTACGTAGGGGGCGGTGGGGCCAACGTCCTGACTTTC.

Concerning this clonotype: One end of the junction varies from germline; a read error may be responsible. The chain joins TRBV3-1 to TRBJ1-4, with D possibly matching TRBD1 (5 bases). The germline V gene encodes CDR1 LGHDT and CDR2 YNNKEL (reference sequence). The CDR3 is 15 amino acids. DNA for the CDR3: TGTGCCAGCAGCCAGGAGGGGTTCGGGAATGAAAAACGGTTTTTT. It encodes CASSQEGFGNEKRFF.

The chain combines TRBV15 with TRBJ1-2; no clear D. CDR3 length: 15 residues. V lost 1 base and J lost 3, with 12 bases in between. The germline V gene encodes CDR1 LNHNV and CDR2 YYDKDF (reference sequence). CDR3 amino acids: CATSRVFGEYYGYTF. The CDR3 coding sequence is TGTGCCACCAGCAGAGTTTTTGGGGAATACTATGGCTACACCTTC. Based on the CDR3 plus reference TRBV15 and TRBJ1-2, the full variable domain is DAMVIQNPRYQVTQFGKPVTLSCSQTLNHNVMYWYQQKSSQAPKLLFHYYDKDFNNEADTPDNFQSRRPNTSFCFLDIRSPGLGDTAMYLCATSRVFGEYYGYTFGSGTRLTVV.

The chain joins TRBV7-2 to TRBJ2-7; TRBD2 agrees at 10 bases. The DNA end lines up better with TRBJ2-5; the J call may be wrong. In germline, CDR1 is SGHTA, CDR2 FQGNSA. The CDR3 has 15 amino acids. The CDR3 coding sequence is TGTGCCAGCAGCTTAGACTTAGCGGGAGGAGAGACCCAGTACTTC. Amino acids: CASSLDLAGGETQYF.

This chain uses TRBV6-6 with TRBJ2-1; D remains ambiguous. The CDR3 totals 16 residues. Germline CDR1 MNHNY, CDR2 SVGAGI (reference sequence). V lost 4 bases and J lost 8, with 21 bases in between. CDR3 nucleotides: TGTGCCAGCAGTTTCCCAAAGGACCCTCGTGGGGATGAGCAGTTCTTC. Translated, it gives CASSFPKDPRGDEQFF.

This chain uses TRBV5-1 with TRBJ1-1; D gene uncertain. V lost 3 bases to trimming and J lost 3 bases, with 12 bases between them. The germline V gene has CDR1 SGHRS and CDR2 YFSETQ. This CDR3 region has 14 residues. In DNA form, the CDR3 reads TGCGCCAGCAGCTACAAAATGTGGGACACTGAAGCTTTCTTT. Its protein product is CASSYKMWDTEAFF.

The gene calls are TRBV15 and TRBJ2-1; TRBD1 matches 11 bases. The CDR3 consists of 16 residues. Looked up from germline, CDR1 is LNHNV and CDR2 is YYDKDF (reference sequence). Trimming cost V 0 bases and J 6 bases; bases outside gene matches: 4. CDR3 residues: CATSRDRGTGGNEQFF. CDR3 coding DNA: TGTGCCACCAGCAGAGATAGAGGGACAGGGGGCAATGAGCAGTTCTTC. The full variable domain, rest sourced from reference TRBV15 and TRBJ2-1, is DAMVIQNPRYQVTQFGKPVTLSCSQTLNHNVMYWYQQKSSQAPKLLFHYYDKDFNNEADTPDNFQSRRPNTSFCFLDIRSPGLGDTAMYLCATSRDRGTGGNEQFFGPGTRLTVL.

The V gene is TRBV24-1, the J gene TRBJ1-2; 7 positions match TRBD1. The CDR3 is 14 residues long. Trimming removed 3 bases from V and 2 bases from J; junction bases left unmatched: 2. CDR1 KGHDR and CDR2 SFDVKD come from the germline V gene. CDR3 sequence reads: CATSDPQGNYGYTF. The CDR3 DNA follows: TGTGCCACCAGTGATCCACAGGGGAACTATGGCTACACCTTC.

The J gene is TRBJ1-1, the V gene TRBV11-2, with D hard to call. The CDR3 is 14 residues long. The germline V and J ends were trimmed by 5 bases and 0 bases, with 10 bases remaining between them. Germline values: CDR1 SGHAT, CDR2 FQNNGV. The chain's CDR3 is CASSRRRLNTEAFF. DNA for the CDR3: TGTGCCAGCAGCCGACGGAGGTTGAACACTGAAGCTTTCTTT. Complete variable domain (other parts from reference TRBV11-2 and TRBJ1-1): EAGVAQSPRYKIIEKRQSVAFWCNPISGHATLYWYQQILGQGPKLLIQFQNNGVVDDSQLPKDRFSAERLKGVDSTLKIQPAKLEDSAVYLCASSRRRLNTEAFFGQGTRLTVV.

The CDR3 sequence is CSVVPGGNEQFF. DNA for the CDR3: TGCAGCGTTGTACCAGGGGGCAATGAGCAGTTCTTC. The chain employs TRBV29-1 and TRBJ2-1; 7 bases are shared with TRBD1. V lost 4 bases to trimming and J lost 6 bases; unmatched junction nucleotides: 3. Looked up from germline, CDR1 is SQVTM and CDR2 is ANQGSEA. The CDR3 is 12 amino acids.

The chain combines TRBV7-3 with TRBJ2-5; D not certain. V shed 0 bases and J shed 5 bases, with 13 bases lying between them. This CDR3 comprises 15 residues. Germline loops: CDR1 SGHTA, CDR2 FQGTGA. The CDR3 DNA sequence: TGTGCCAGCAGCTTAACCCCCCAAAGTCTGGAGACCCAGTACTTC. Translation: CASSLTPQSLETQYF. Full variable domain (outside the CDR3, taken from reference TRBV7-3 and TRBJ2-5): GAGVSQTPSNKVTEKGKYVELRCDPISGHTALYWYRQSLGQGPEFLIYFQGTGAADDSGLPNDRFFAVRPEGSVSTLKIQRTERGDSAVYLCASSLTPQSLETQYFGPGTRLLVL.

The chain is built from TRBV4-3 and TRBJ2-6; D possibly uses TRBD1 or TRBD2 (5 bases each). With 1 base removed from V and 0 bases from J, the gap between germline ends came to 10 bases. This CDR3 has 17 residues. Germline values: CDR1 LGHNA, CDR2 YSLEER. DNA for the CDR3: TGCGCCAGCAGCCAAGGGGGACCGATCTCTGGGGCCAACGTCCTGACTTTC. It encodes CASSQGGPISGANVLTF.

The chain employs TRBV7-9 and TRBJ1-1; D ambiguous. The CDR3 sequence is 12 residues long. Looked up from germline, CDR1 is SEHNR and CDR2 is FQNEAQ (reference sequence). Trimming cost V 1 base and J 3 bases, with 3 bases left between them. This CDR3 reads CASSLDYTEAFF. Here the CDR3 DNA reads TGTGCCAGCAGCTTAGACTACACTGAAGCTTTCTTT.

V is TRBV7-2 and J is TRBJ2-7; D ambiguous. Germline CDR1 and CDR2: SGHTA and FQGNSA. With 3 bases removed from V and 3 bases from J, the gap between germline ends came to 9 bases. The CDR3 contains 13 residues. The CDR3 is CASSFARLYEQYF. The CDR3 nucleotides read TGTGCCAGCAGCTTCGCGCGGCTCTACGAGCAGTACTTC.

This clonotype was recorded a few times. This chain joins TRBV29-1 and TRBJ1-1; 12 nucleotides line up with TRBD1. Germline V lookup: CDR1 SQVTM, CDR2 ANQGSEA. With 4 bases clipped from V and 2 bases from J, the junction kept 2 bases outside the gene matches. The CDR3 extends over 14 amino acids. Here the CDR3 reads CSVAGTGGNTEAFF. The CDR3, as DNA: TGCAGCGTTGCCGGGACAGGGGGCAACACTGAAGCTTTCTTT.

The gene calls are TRBV6-6 and TRBJ2-4; the D is unclear. The DNA end lines up better with TRBJ2-7; the J call may be wrong. The CDR3 totals 13 residues. The V gene's germline CDR1 is MNHNY and CDR2 SVGAGI (reference sequence). CDR3 sequence reads: CASSYATRAEQYF. CDR3 DNA: TGTGCCAGCAGTTACGCTACAAGGGCCGAGCAGTACTTC.

This clonotype occurred a few times. This rearrangement joins TRBV6-5 to TRBJ2-3; the D gene is possibly TRBD2 (6 bases). Germline CDR1 is MNHEY and CDR2 is SVGAGI. V shed 6 bases and J shed 5 bases, with 9 bases lying between them. The CDR3 totals 12 residues. The CDR3 here is CASSRAGDTQYF. The CDR3 nucleotides are TGTGCCAGCAGCAGAGCGGGAGATACGCAGTATTTT.

The chain joins TRBV12-3 or TRBV12-4 to TRBJ2-1; the D gene is possibly TRBD2 (6 bases). The CDR3 covers 16 residues. V was shortened by 5 bases and J by 7 bases, with 21 bases between the two germline ends. In nucleotides, the CDR3 is TGTGCCAGCAGTCCCGGGAAGAGAGTAGCGGCAAATGAGCAGTTCTTC. This encodes CASSPGKRVAANEQFF.

This clonotype was observed a few times. This rearrangement joins TRBV20-1 to TRBJ2-3; 15 bases fit TRBD2. There are 16 residues in the CDR3. CDR1 is DFQATT and CDR2 is SNEGSKA in the germline V gene (reference sequence). The V gene end was trimmed by 8 bases and the J gene end by 5 bases; junction bases not matched to a gene: 11. DNA for the CDR3: TGCAGTTCTGGACTAGCGGGAGGGCCTTGGGGAGATACGCAGTATTTT. Amino acid sequence: CSSGLAGGPWGDTQYF.

The chain carries TRBV3-1 and TRBJ1-4, with a weak D call TRBD1 (5 bases). Trimming cost V 3 bases and J 8 bases, with 13 bases left between them. The CDR3 loop spans 14 amino acids. In germline, CDR1 is LGHDT, CDR2 YNNKEL (reference sequence). The CDR3: CASSHPGTGEKLFF. CDR3 coding DNA: TGTGCCAGCAGCCATCCCGGGACCGGAGAAAAACTGTTTTTT.

The chain combines TRBV15 with TRBJ2-2; TRBD2 agrees at 14 bases. Unmatched junction bases numbered 1, after V lost 0 bases and J lost 7 bases. The CDR3 runs to 16 residues. Germline CDR1 LNHNV, CDR2 YYDKDF (reference sequence). CDR3 in DNA: TGTGCCACCAGCAGAGATGGGACTAGCGGGAGCGGGGAGCTGTTTTTT. The encoded protein is CATSRDGTSGSGELFF. Combining the CDR3 with reference TRBV15 and TRBJ2-2 gives the whole variable domain DAMVIQNPRYQVTQFGKPVTLSCSQTLNHNVMYWYQQKSSQAPKLLFHYYDKDFNNEADTPDNFQSRRPNTSFCFLDIRSPGLGDTAMYLCATSRDGTSGSGELFFGEGSRLTVL.

This clonotype came up many times. This chain joins TRBV27 and TRBJ2-5, with D maybe TRBD2 (6 bases). Trimming cost V 5 bases and J 2 bases, with 12 bases left between them. Germline loops: CDR1 MNHEY, CDR2 SMNVEV (reference sequence). The CDR3 runs to 14 residues. Written as DNA, the CDR3 is TGTGCCAGCAGTCCCGGGAGCCTACAAGAGACCCAGTACTTC. This codes for CASSPGSLQETQYF.

This rearrangement joins TRBV12-3 or TRBV12-4 to TRBJ2-1; D might be TRBD2 (6 bases). The CDR3 length is 17 residues. V gave up 1 base and J gave up 0 bases, with 13 bases separating them. CDR3 residues: CASSLGYETSSYNEQFF. The CDR3 region has the DNA TGTGCCAGCAGTTTAGGGTACGAGACTAGCTCCTACAATGAGCAGTTCTTC.

The CDR3: CASSQTSGGPDTQYF. CDR3 sequence (DNA): TGTGCCAGCAGTCAGACATCGGGGGGCCCAGATACGCAGTATTTT. This chain connects TRBV4-2 to TRBJ2-3, with a possible D match to TRBD2 (7 bases). There are 15 residues in the CDR3. Trimming took 6 bases from V and 4 from J, leaving 17 bases between them. Germline assignment: CDR1 LGHNA and CDR2 YNFKEQ.